These 9 T cell receptor beta chains came from one sample sequenced in a study of CD8+CD57+ T cells in acquired aplastic anemia. The TCR beta profiling, which covered VDJ combination and CDR3 sequence, was carried out using genomic DNA as the template. MiXCR was run by TCRdb on the reads, yielding one entry per CDR3 protein. The sample gives approximately 130,000 distinct CDR3 sequences, roughly 55% of which show up once; roughly 30% is in the top ten. Sequencing involved patients with CD8+CD57+ cell expansion previously shown by flow cytometry. Sequenced: sorted CD4+, CD8+, or CD8+CD57+ T cells (not recorded which) from PBMCs. The receptors were gathered from a human donor with aplastic anemia.

This clonotype was observed a few times. The gene calls are TRBV7-8 and TRBJ2-1; possible D gene TRBD2, 5 bases. The CDR3 runs to 13 residues. Germline V gene data show CDR1 as SGHVS and CDR2 as FQNEAQ. In nucleotides, the CDR3 is TGTGCTATGTCCCGGGAATCCTACAATGAGCAGTTCTTC. This gives the protein CAMSRESYNEQFF.

Only a few counts were recorded for this clonotype. DNA for the CDR3: TGCGCCAGCAGTGTGACAGGGGACCTGAACACTGAAGCTTTCTTT. This encodes CASSVTGDLNTEAFF. The chain links TRBV10-2 to TRBJ1-1; 8 nucleotides line up with TRBD1. Germline CDR1 is WSHSY and CDR2 is SAAADI. The V gene end was trimmed by 4 bases and the J gene end by 0 bases; junction bases not matched to a gene: 4. This CDR3 has 15 residues.

The rearrangement uses TRBV20-1 and TRBJ2-1; 12 bases align to TRBD2. This CDR3 region has 19 residues. Germline assignment: CDR1 DFQATT and CDR2 SNEGSKA (reference sequence). V was pared by 3 bases and J by 10 bases, with 22 bases of the junction left unmatched. CDR3 sequence reads: CSARVFGLAGGHLPREQFF. Written as DNA, the CDR3 is TGCAGTGCTAGGGTCTTCGGCCTAGCGGGGGGGCACTTGCCTCGGGAGCAGTTCTTC.

The CDR3 protein is CASPESTDTQYF. CDR3 DNA sequence: TGTGCCAGTCCAGAGTCCACAGATACGCAGTATTTT. V usage is TRBV7-9 and J usage is TRBJ2-3; D not certain. V was shortened by 9 bases and J by 2 bases, with 9 bases between the two germline ends. The germline gives CDR1 SEHNR, CDR2 FQNEAQ (reference sequence). The CDR3 length is 12 residues.

The rearrangement links TRBV9 to TRBJ2-3, with a tentative D call TRBD2 (6 bases). The V gene lost 0 bases and the J gene lost 2 bases, with 13 bases spanning the gap. The CDR3 runs to 16 residues. The germline CDR1 and CDR2 sequences are SGDLS and YYNGEE. CDR3 loop: CASSVGGGEYTDTQYF. The CDR3 region has the DNA TGTGCCAGCAGCGTAGGTGGCGGGGAGTACACAGATACGCAGTATTTT.

This rearrangement joins TRBV19 to TRBJ1-1, with TRBD1 identical over 7 bases. The CDR3 sequence is 14 residues long. Unmatched junction bases numbered 4, after V lost 6 bases and J lost 0 bases. Germline V lookup: CDR1 LNHDA, CDR2 SQIVND (reference sequence). The CDR3 nucleotides are TGTGCCAGTAGCTGGGGACAGATGAACACTGAAGCTTTCTTT. This gives the protein CASSWGQMNTEAFF.

The sample holds many counts of this clonotype. The rearrangement links TRBV12-3 or TRBV12-4 to TRBJ1-2, with D possibly matching TRBD1 (6 bases). With 2 bases removed from V and 4 bases from J, the gap between germline ends came to 17 bases. This CDR3 region has 16 residues. Written as DNA, the CDR3 is TGTGCCAGCAGTTTAACCAGCATGGACAGCCCCTATGGCTACACCTTC. This encodes CASSLTSMDSPYGYTF.

V and J are TRBV5-1 and TRBJ2-5; a possible D gene is TRBD2 (6 bases). The V end was cut by 2 bases, the J end by 4 bases, with 15 bases between. The germline V gene has CDR1 SGHRS and CDR2 YFSETQ. The CDR3 is 15 residues long. CDR3 DNA sequence: TGCGCCAGCAGCTTAGCCACAGCGGGCACAGAGACCCAGTACTTC. This sequence encodes CASSLATAGTETQYF.

The CDR3 loop reads CASSSDRGREQYF. For the CDR3, the DNA is TGTGCCAGCAGCTCGGACAGGGGGCGGGAGCAGTACTTC. The genes are TRBV2 and TRBJ2-7; TRBD1 aligns across 11 bases. Germline V gene data show CDR1 as SNHLY and CDR2 as FYNNEI. With 6 bases clipped from V and 7 bases from J, the junction kept 5 bases outside the gene matches. The length of the CDR3 is 13 residues.